The next 3 T cell receptor beta chains were all read from a single sample in a study of post-analysis software for immune sequencing data. Broader study findings: Included in a set of roughly five TRBV segments more frequent in patients than controls were TRBV5-6, TRBV5-1 and TRBV20-1.

No cognate antigen is known for these TCRs. Carried by the TCR beta cDNA libraries were unique molecular identifiers. In TCRdb, the PCR reads were re-called with MiXCR into one record per CDR3 protein. Found here are approximately 460,000 distinct CDR3 sequences, 45% of them singletons; the top ten hold over 10%. Sequencing was done on a sample of blood. These receptors came from a girl aged 10-17 years with multiple sclerosis.

There are many counts of this clonotype. The J gene is TRBJ1-2, the V gene TRBV27, with D perhaps TRBD1 (6 bases). There are 14 residues in the CDR3. The germline gives CDR1 MNHEY, CDR2 SMNVEV (reference sequence). V lost 2 bases, J lost 4 bases, and 11 bases lay in between. This chain's CDR3 is CASSLDRRAYGYTF. CDR3 nucleotide sequence: TGTGCCAGCAGTTTAGACAGGCGTGCCTATGGCTACACCTTC.

The chain recombines TRBV5-6 with TRBJ2-7; 7 bases map to TRBD2. Germline CDR1 reads SGHDT; CDR2 reads YYEEEE. V shed 1 base, J shed 2 bases, and the junction held 6 bases outside the gene matches. The CDR3 length is 15 residues. For the CDR3, the DNA is TGTGCCAGCAGCTTGCAGCGGGACGGGCCCTACGAGCAGTACTTC. Translation gives CASSLQRDGPYEQYF. Together with reference TRBV5-6 and TRBJ2-7, the CDR3 gives the full variable domain: DAGVTQSPTHLIKTRGQQVTLRCSPKSGHDTVSWYQQALGQGPQFIFQYYEEEERQRGNFPDRFSGHQFPNYSSELNVNALLLGDSALYLCASSLQRDGPYEQYFGPGTRLTVT.

This clonotype was observed a handful of times. The chain has TRBV21-1 and TRBJ2-1. TRBV21-1 constitutes a pseudogene. The CDR3 runs 12 residues. Here the CDR3 reads CARGFSYNEQFF. CDR3 nucleotides: TGTGCCAGAGGGTTCTCCTACAATGAGCAGTTCTTC.